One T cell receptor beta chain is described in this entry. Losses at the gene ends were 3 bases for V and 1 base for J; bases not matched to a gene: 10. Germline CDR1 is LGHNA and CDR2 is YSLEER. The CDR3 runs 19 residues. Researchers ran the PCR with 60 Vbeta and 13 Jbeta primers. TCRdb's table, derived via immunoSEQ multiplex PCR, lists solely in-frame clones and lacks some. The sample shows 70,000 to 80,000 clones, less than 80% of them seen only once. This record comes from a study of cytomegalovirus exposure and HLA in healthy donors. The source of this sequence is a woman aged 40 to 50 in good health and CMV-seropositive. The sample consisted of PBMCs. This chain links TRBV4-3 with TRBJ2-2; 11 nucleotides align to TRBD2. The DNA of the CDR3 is TGCGCCAGCAGCCAGGACCTACCGGGACTAGCGGTGAACACCGGGGAGCTGTTTTTT. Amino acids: CASSQDLPGLAVNTGELFF.